The rows below give T cell receptor beta chains drawn from one sample of a study of CD8 T cells in ankylosing spondylitis. TCRdb processed the 5' RACE reads anew with MiXCR; each CDR3 protein has one entry. In the table there are some 840,000 distinct CDR3 sequences, approximately 12% of which are singletons. The sample taken for sequencing was blood, either unsorted or a sorted T cell fraction (not recorded which). The receptors were sampled from a male donor with ankylosing spondylitis. Both conserved end residues are part of each CDR3. The D gene is left open where the match is weak. Clone size is stated in some rows and not others, as once, few, many or a class when expanded.

TRBJ2-3	NA	TRBV29-1	many	CSVEVTDTQYF	TGCAGCGTTGAAGTCACAGATACGCAGTATTTT
TRBJ2-5	TRBD1	TRBV7-9	few	CASSFPTGTAEQETQYF	TGTGCCAGCAGCTTTCCGACAGGGACGGCCGAACAAGAGACCCAGTACTTC
TRBJ2-5	NA	TRBV12-3/TRBV12-4	many	CASSTNRETQYF	TGTGCCAGCAGCACCAATAGAGAGACCCAGTACTTC
TRBJ1-1	NA	TRBV5-1	NA	CASRGQGASTEAFF	TGCGCCAGCAGGGGTCAGGGCGCGAGCACTGAAGCTTTCTTT
TRBJ1-2	NA	TRBV7-3	few	CASSLFAEPNYGYTF	TGTGCCAGCAGCTTATTCGCAGAACCCAACTATGGCTACACCTTC
TRBJ2-1	NA	TRBV5-1	NA	CASSLGGYGYNEQFF	TGCGCCAGCAGCTTGGGAGGCTACGGCTACAATGAGCAGTTCTTC
TRBJ2-3	NA	TRBV5-1	NA	CASSLLRVSTDTQYF	TGCGCCAGCAGCTTGCTGCGGGTTAGCACAGATACGCAGTATTTT
TRBJ2-3	TRBD2	TRBV7-2	NA	CASSSGLAGITQYF	TGTGCCAGCAGCTCCGGACTAGCGGGGATAACGCAGTATTTT
TRBJ2-7	NA	TRBV28	NA	CASSLVGTLRSYEQYF	TGTGCCAGCAGTTTAGTCGGGACTCTCCGTTCCTACGAGCAGTACTTC
TRBJ2-2	TRBD1	TRBV10-3	NA	CAIREQGAGELFF	TGTGCCATCAGGGAACAGGGGGCCGGGGAGCTGTTTTTT
TRBJ2-3	TRBD2	TRBV6-4	few	CASRSGGESTDTQYF	TGTGCCAGCAGATCGGGAGGGGAAAGCACAGATACGCAGTATTTT
TRBJ2-3	TRBD2	TRBV7-8	few	CASSLAGGSSTDTQYF	TGTGCCAGCAGCTTAGCGGGCGGGAGCAGTACAGATACGCAGTATTTT
TRBJ2-1	TRBD2	TRBV6-5	NA	CASSYTSPGLAGEQFF	TGTGCCAGCAGTTACACTTCCCCGGGACTAGCGGGGGAGCAGTTCTTC
TRBJ1-1	TRBD1	TRBV10-3	many	CAISGTGGRDTEAFF	TGTGCCATCAGTGGGACAGGGGGCCGAGACACTGAAGCTTTCTTT
TRBJ2-5	TRBD2	TRBV20-1	NA	CSARAASGEKTQYF	TGCAGTGCTAGAGCGGCTAGCGGGGAAAAGACCCAGTACTTC
TRBJ2-7	NA	TRBV20-1	few	CSALTGDLYEQYF	TGCAGTGCCCTAACAGGGGACTTATACGAGCAGTACTTC
TRBJ2-1	TRBD1	TRBV7-2	NA	CASSLPQYRLTGGVGYNEQFF	TGTGCCAGCAGCTTACCGCAATACCGCCTTACAGGGGGTGTCGGCTACAATGAGCAGTTCTTC
TRBJ2-7	TRBD2	TRBV18	NA	CASSPRLAGEYEQYF	TGTGCCAGCTCACCAAGACTAGCGGGGGAATACGAGCAGTACTTC
TRBJ2-5	TRBD2	TRBV27	few	CASRAGGQETQYF	TGTGCCAGCAGAGCGGGAGGTCAAGAGACCCAGTACTTC
TRBJ1-5	TRBD1	TRBV27	NA	CASRRQGAGQPQHF	TGTGCCAGCAGGCGACAGGGGGCAGGGCAGCCCCAGCATTTT
TRBJ2-7	NA	TRBV24-1	few	CATQGLRDEQYF	TGTGCCACGCAGGGCCTCCGCGACGAGCAGTACTTC
TRBJ1-2	TRBD1	TRBV4-1	NA	CASSQDLPGQGTYTF	TGCGCCAGCAGCCAAGATCTCCCGGGACAGGGGACCTACACCTTC
TRBJ1-2	TRBD1	TRBV7-2	few	CASSPTGVGGYTF	TGTGCCAGCAGCCCGACAGGGGTAGGTGGCTACACCTTC
TRBJ1-2	TRBD1	TRBV10-3	many	CAISEDRANYGYTF	TGTGCCATCAGTGAGGACAGGGCAAACTATGGCTACACCTTC
TRBJ2-3	NA	TRBV11-2	few	CASSYPPRNTQYF	TGTGCCAGCAGCTACCCACCCCGGAACACGCAGTATTTT
TRBJ1-4	NA	TRBV6-1	NA	CASSPLFAGGSEKLFF	TGTGCCAGCAGCCCTCTCTTTGCCGGGGGGAGTGAAAAACTGTTTTTT
TRBJ2-5	NA	TRBV19	NA	CASSIEDGSQYF	TGTGCCAGTAGTATAGAAGACGGGTCACAGTACTTC
TRBJ1-2	NA	TRBV20-1	NA	CSARDSTNYGYTF	TGCAGTGCTAGGGACAGTACTAACTATGGCTACACCTTC
TRBJ2-5	NA	TRBV6-1	many	CASSPRGYQETQYF	TGTGCCAGCAGCCCCCGAGGGTACCAAGAGACCCAGTACTTC